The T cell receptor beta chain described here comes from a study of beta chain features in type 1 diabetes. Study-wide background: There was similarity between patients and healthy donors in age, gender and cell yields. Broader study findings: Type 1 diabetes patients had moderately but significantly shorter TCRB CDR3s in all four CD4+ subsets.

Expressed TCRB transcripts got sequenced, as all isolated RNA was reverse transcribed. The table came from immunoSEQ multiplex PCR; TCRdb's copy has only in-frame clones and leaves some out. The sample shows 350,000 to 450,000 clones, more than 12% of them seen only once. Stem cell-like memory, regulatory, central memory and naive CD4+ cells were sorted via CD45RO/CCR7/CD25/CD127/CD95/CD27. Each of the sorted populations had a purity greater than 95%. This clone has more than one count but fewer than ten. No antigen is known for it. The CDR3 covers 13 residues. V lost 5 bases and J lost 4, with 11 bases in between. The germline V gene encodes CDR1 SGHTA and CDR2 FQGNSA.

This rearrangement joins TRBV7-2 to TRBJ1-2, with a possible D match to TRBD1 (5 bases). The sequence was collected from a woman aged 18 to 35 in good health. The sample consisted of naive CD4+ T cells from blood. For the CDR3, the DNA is TGTGCCAGCAGCCGACCGACAGCCTATGGCTACACCTTC. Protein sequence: CASSRPTAYGYTF.